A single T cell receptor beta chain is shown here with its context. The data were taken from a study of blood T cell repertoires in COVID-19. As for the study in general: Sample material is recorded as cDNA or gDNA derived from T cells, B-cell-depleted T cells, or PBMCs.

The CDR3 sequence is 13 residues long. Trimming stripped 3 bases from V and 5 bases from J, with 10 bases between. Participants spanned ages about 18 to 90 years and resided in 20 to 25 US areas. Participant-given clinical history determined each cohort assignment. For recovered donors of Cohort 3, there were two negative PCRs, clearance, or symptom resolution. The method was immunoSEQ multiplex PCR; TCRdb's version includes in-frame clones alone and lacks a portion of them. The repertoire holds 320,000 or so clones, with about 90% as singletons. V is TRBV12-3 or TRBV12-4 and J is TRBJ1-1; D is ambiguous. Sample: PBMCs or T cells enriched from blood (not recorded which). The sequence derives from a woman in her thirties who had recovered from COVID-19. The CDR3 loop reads CASSFGVGTEAFF. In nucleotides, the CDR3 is TGTGCCAGCAGTTTCGGGGTGGGGACTGAAGCTTTCTTT.